Shown below are 25 T cell receptor beta chains from a single sample sequenced in a study of regulatory and conventional T cells in RAG deficiency. Data came from immunoSEQ multiplex PCR; TCRdb stores just in-frame clones and leaves some out. Of about 50,000 clones listed, around 89% were seen once; the top ten hold roughly 0.51%. The sorted conventional CD4+ T cells were CD25-low and CD127-high, with genomic DNA sequenced. Another study also made use of these data, one on regulatory T cells. That work states: The PCR used 52 TRBV and 13 TRBJ primers.

Specimen: CD4+ effector T cells sorted from blood. The source of these receptors is a human donor in good health.

The chain joins TRBV28 to TRBJ1-1; unclear D gene. Germline V gives CDR1 MDHEN, CDR2 SYDVKM. The V and J ends lost 5 bases and 6 bases respectively, with 10 bases between them. This CDR3 contains 12 residues. CDR3 sequence reads: CASSATPAEAFF. The CDR3 nucleotides are TGTGCCAGCAGTGCGACGCCAGCTGAAGCTTTCTTT.

This chain connects TRBV19 to TRBJ2-1, with 8 positions matching TRBD1. The CDR3 is made up of 14 amino acids. J lost 6 bases, V lost 3 bases, and 4 bases had no gene match. CDR1 and CDR2 (germline): LNHDA, SQIVND (reference sequence). CDR3 bases: TGTGCCAGTAGTATGTGGACAGGGACCAATGAGCAGTTCTTC. Amino acid sequence: CASSMWTGTNEQFF.

The CDR3 sequence: CASSERGTDTQYF. The CDR3 nucleotides read TGCGCCAGCAGTGAAAGAGGCACAGATACGCAGTATTTT. The J gene is TRBJ2-3, the V gene TRBV10-1; D is unresolved. The CDR3 consists of 13 residues. Germline V gene data show CDR1 as WNHNN and CDR2 as SYGVQD (reference sequence). The V and J ends lost 3 bases and 1 base respectively, with 5 bases between them.

The V and J genes are TRBV28 and TRBJ2-7; maybe TRBD2 (6 bases). This CDR3 spans 12 amino acids. Trimming took 3 bases from V and 4 from J, leaving 7 bases between them. Germline V CDR1 and CDR2: MDHEN, SYDVKM. The CDR3 here is CASSFGSYEQYF. The CDR3 DNA is TGTGCCAGCAGTTTCGGGAGTTACGAGCAGTACTTC. Full variable domain (missing parts from reference TRBV28 and TRBJ2-7): DVKVTQSSRYLVKRTGEKVFLECVQDMDHENMFWYRQDPGLGLRLIYFSYDVKMKEKGDIPEGYSVSREKKERFSLILESASTNQTSMYLCASSFGSYEQYFGPGTRLTVT.

The rearrangement joins TRBV10-3 to TRBJ1-4, with a possible D match to TRBD1 (6 bases). Germline V lookup: CDR1 ENHRY, CDR2 SYGVKD. CDR3 length: 14 amino acids. Trimming took 8 bases from V and 4 from J, leaving 14 bases between them. CDR3 region: CAIAGDNSNEKLFF. The CDR3 nucleotides are TGTGCCATCGCTGGGGACAACAGTAATGAAAAACTGTTTTTT.

The chain uses TRBV2 and TRBJ1-5; 8 positions agree with TRBD1. The CDR3 is 17 amino acids. V gave up 0 bases and J gave up 6 bases; unmatched junction bases: 10. Germline V gives CDR1 SNHLY, CDR2 FYNNEI. The CDR3: CASSEARTGPRGQPQHF. The DNA of the CDR3 is TGTGCCAGCAGTGAAGCCCGGACAGGGCCTAGAGGTCAGCCCCAGCATTTT.

V and J are TRBV18 and TRBJ2-1, with a possible D match to TRBD2 (5 bases). The germline V gene has CDR1 KGHSH and CDR2 LQKENI. Trimming cost V 3 bases and J 4 bases, with 10 bases left between them. The CDR3 is made up of 14 amino acids. This CDR3 is CASSPPGLYNEQFF. The CDR3 coding sequence is TGTGCCAGCTCACCTCCCGGACTTTACAATGAGCAGTTCTTC.

The rearrangement joins TRBV10-2 to TRBJ2-2; D unclear. Trimming stripped 7 bases from V and 8 bases from J, with 14 bases between. The length of the CDR3 is 13 residues. Germline loops: CDR1 WSHSY, CDR2 SAAADI. The CDR3 bases are TGCGCCAGCATCCAGTTTTTCGGGGGGGAGCTGTTTTTT. Residues: CASIQFFGGELFF.

V usage is TRBV7-2 and J usage is TRBJ2-1; D may be TRBD1 (6 bases). V lost 4 bases, J lost 9 bases, and 16 bases lay in between. CDR3 length: 14 residues. In germline, CDR1 is SGHTA, CDR2 FQGNSA. The CDR3 reads CASSSYRRGGEQFF. Written as DNA, the CDR3 is TGTGCCAGCAGCTCCTATCGCAGGGGCGGTGAGCAGTTCTTC.

The rearrangement uses TRBV10-1 and TRBJ2-7, with 8 bases aligning to TRBD2. Germline V gives CDR1 WNHNN, CDR2 SYGVQD (reference sequence). The V segment lost 3 bases and the J segment 2 bases; nucleotides outside the gene matches: 6. The CDR3 is made up of 15 amino acids. In nucleotides, the CDR3 is TGCGCCAGCAGTGACCCTGGAGCGGGAGCCTACGAGCAGTACTTC. Translation gives CASSDPGAGAYEQYF.

V gene TRBV5-1 combines with J gene TRBJ1-2; D is unresolved. This CDR3 comprises 12 residues. Deletions cut 2 bases from V and 6 bases from J, with 8 bases between. Germline V gives CDR1 SGHRS, CDR2 YFSETQ. Written as DNA, the CDR3 is TGCGCCAGCAGCTTCGAGGGAGATGGCTACACCTTC. Translation: CASSFEGDGYTF.

V and J are TRBV28 and TRBJ1-2; D ambiguous. Between the trimmed V and J ends, which lost 3 bases and 5 bases, there was a span of 10 bases. The germline CDR1 and CDR2 sequences are MDHEN and SYDVKM. This CDR3 comprises 13 residues. The CDR3 DNA follows: TGTGCCAGCAGTTTTTCGGGAATATATGGCTACACCTTC. Encoded protein: CASSFSGIYGYTF.

This sequence joins TRBV28 and TRBJ1-2; no firm D call. Between the trimmed V and J ends, which lost 8 bases and 7 bases, there was a span of 20 bases. This CDR3 is 14 amino acids long. From germline, CDR1 is MDHEN and CDR2 SYDVKM. CDR3 nucleotides: TGTGCCAGCGACCCGGGTCGAGGGCGGGTTGGCTACACCTTC. It is translated as CASDPGRGRVGYTF.

J is TRBJ1-1 and V is TRBV27; no definite D call. The germline gives CDR1 MNHEY, CDR2 SMNVEV (reference sequence). V was trimmed by 4 bases and J by 2 bases, leaving 14 bases between them. This CDR3 comprises 15 residues. The DNA of the CDR3 is TGTGCCAGCAGTTCCGGACTTCTACTAAACACTGAAGCTTTCTTT. This codes for CASSSGLLLNTEAFF.

This sequence joins TRBV2 and TRBJ2-5; 9 bases line up with TRBD2. Germline loops: CDR1 SNHLY, CDR2 FYNNEI. J gave up 9 bases and V 3 bases, and 8 bases lay outside the gene matches. This CDR3 comprises 14 residues. The CDR3 loop is CASSEFSGSPAQYF. The DNA for the CDR3 is TGTGCCAGCAGTGAGTTTAGCGGGAGCCCGGCCCAGTACTTC.

This sequence joins TRBV6-1 and TRBJ2-2, with D unclear. V was clipped by 2 bases and J by 6 bases, with 7 bases between them. This CDR3 region has 13 residues. Germline values: CDR1 MNHNS, CDR2 SASEGT. The CDR3 sequence is CASSELEAGELFF. The CDR3 nucleotides read TGTGCCAGCAGTGAATTGGAAGCCGGGGAGCTGTTTTTT.

The CDR3: CASSSTGVDGYTF. CDR3 DNA sequence: TGTGCCAGCAGCTCTACAGGGGTGGATGGCTACACCTTC. The V call is TRBV7-2, the J call TRBJ1-2, with TRBD1 matching over 7 bases. Germline V CDR1 and CDR2: SGHTA, FQGNSA. CDR3 length: 13 amino acids. J gave up 6 bases and V 4 bases, and 5 bases lay outside the gene matches.

CDR3 sequence (DNA): TGTGCCAGCAGCTTAGATGGGGGGAACACTGAAGCTTTCTTT. Translating gives CASSLDGGNTEAFF. This chain connects TRBV11-3 to TRBJ1-1; a possible D gene is TRBD1 (5 bases). The CDR3 covers 14 residues. The germline gives CDR1 SGHNT, CDR2 YENEEA. V dropped 0 bases and J dropped 1 base, with 6 bases sitting between them. Together with reference TRBV11-3 and TRBJ1-1, the CDR3 gives the full variable domain: EAGVVQSPRYKIIEKKQPVAFWCNPISGHNTLYWYLQNLGQGPELLIRYENEEAVDDSQLPKDRFSAERLKGVDSTLKIQPAELGDSAVYLCASSLDGGNTEAFFGQGTRLTVV.

This rearrangement joins TRBV27 to TRBJ2-1, with 9 bases lining up with TRBD2. The CDR3 covers 16 residues. After removal of 2 bases from V and 4 bases from J, the junction contained 6 bases not matched to a gene. CDR1 and CDR2 from the germline V gene are MNHEY and SMNVEV (reference sequence). The CDR3 here is CASSLKGGGAYNEQFF. The DNA of the CDR3 is TGTGCCAGCAGTTTAAAGGGCGGGGGGGCATACAATGAGCAGTTCTTC.

This clone was picked up one time. The same CDR3 can be traced to other DNA sequences in this sample. V gene TRBV6-5 combines with J gene TRBJ1-2; possibly TRBD1 for D (5 bases). The CDR3 loop spans 12 amino acids. Germline assignment: CDR1 MNHEY and CDR2 SVGAGI. Trimming left V 3 bases short and J 8 bases short, with 10 bases between. CDR3 in DNA: TGTGCCAGCAGTTATAGGGGAAGCGGCTACACCTTC. Translation: CASSYRGSGYTF.

The rearrangement joins TRBV4-1 to TRBJ2-2; 7 bases align to TRBD2. Trimming cost V 4 bases and J 3 bases; bases outside gene matches: 8. CDR3 length equals 16 residues. The germline gives CDR1 MGHRA, CDR2 YSYEKL. This CDR3 reads CASSLGLVRDTGELFF. In DNA, the CDR3 is TGCGCCAGCAGCCTCGGACTAGTTCGCGACACCGGGGAGCTGTTTTTT.

The genes are TRBV4-2 and TRBJ1-3, with D perhaps matching TRBD1 (5 bases). V lost 0 bases to trimming and J lost 0 bases, with 9 bases between them. The CDR3 consists of 16 residues. CDR1 and CDR2 (germline): LGHNA, YNFKEQ. Here the CDR3 reads CASSQDGASSGNTIYF. The CDR3 bases are TGTGCCAGCAGCCAAGACGGGGCTAGCTCTGGAAACACCATATATTTT.

This chain connects TRBV16 to TRBJ2-7, with D perhaps TRBD1 or TRBD2 (5 bases each). The CDR3 loop spans 17 amino acids. Between the trimmed V and J ends, which lost 2 bases and 1 base, there was a span of 18 bases. The germline V gene encodes CDR1 KGHSY and CDR2 FQNENV. The DNA of the CDR3 is TGTGCCAGCAGCCAAAACGGGATTCAGGGTATGTCCTACGAGCAGTACTTC. This translates into CASSQNGIQGMSYEQYF.

The rearrangement uses TRBV5-4 and TRBJ1-5; D might be TRBD1 (5 bases). This CDR3 has 14 amino acids. Between the trimmed V and J ends, which lost 4 bases and 5 bases, there was a span of 13 bases. Germline CDR1 and CDR2: SGHNT and YYREEE (reference sequence). Here the CDR3 reads CASSRGGSDQPQHF. CDR3 nucleotides: TGTGCCAGCAGCCGCGGGGGTAGTGATCAGCCCCAGCATTTT. The complete variable domain, with remaining parts taken from reference TRBV5-4 and TRBJ1-5, reads ETGVTQSPTHLIKTRGQQVTLRCSSQSGHNTVSWYQQALGQGPQFIFQYYREEENGRGNFPPRFSGLQFPNYSSELNVNALELDDSALYLCASSRGGSDQPQHFGDGTRLSIL.

The chain links TRBV6-5 to TRBJ2-7; D not resolved. V dropped 5 bases and J dropped 3 bases, with 8 bases sitting between them. CDR1 and CDR2 from the germline V gene are MNHEY and SVGAGI. The CDR3 extends over 12 amino acids. CDR3 region: CASSKTGYEQYF. The CDR3, as DNA: TGTGCCAGCAGTAAGACTGGCTACGAGCAGTACTTC.